The T cell receptor beta chain described here comes from a study of T cell responses to AZD1222 COVID-19 vaccine. This CDR3 spans 16 amino acids. V was shortened by 3 bases and J by 4 bases, with 18 bases between the two germline ends. Germline CDR1 is LNHDA and CDR2 is SQIVND (reference sequence). Study results and limitations: Among vaccine-associated CD4 TCRs, coverage spanned spike, with dominance at 160-218 and 743-854. The study found Spike-specific TCR breadth and depth rose after two AZD1222 doses.

TCRdb's copy holds only in-frame clones and misses some; the assay was immunoSEQ multiplex PCR. Counted here are approximately 150,000 clones, about 92% occurring once; the ten biggest clones make up 4.5% to 5.5%. This clone was detected only once. Antigen unknown. This specimen was peripheral blood, taken on day 0 of AZD1222 vaccination. This receptor was identified in an adult in good health. The gene calls are TRBV19 and TRBJ1-1; a weak D match, TRBD1 (6 bases). CDR3 DNA: TGTGCCAGTAGTATTAGCGGCGCAGGGGTGCCCACTGAAGCTTTCTTT. Translated, it gives CASSISGAGVPTEAFF.